The TCR beta chain described here comes from a study of T cell repertoires in cytomegalovirus infection. General study points: Clonotypes of TCR beta that were HLA-C-restricted and CMV-specific dominated the ex vivo response.

This CDR3 comprises 16 residues. V shed 2 bases, J shed 5 bases, and the junction held 6 bases outside the gene matches. Germline V CDR1 and CDR2: SGHRS, YFSETQ. TCRdb reprocessed the reads via MiXCR and lists one record per CDR3 protein. The table has a few hundred thousand distinct CDR3 sequences, 30% to 35% seen once; the top ten hold about 17%. Regarding this clonotype: Its antigen is not known.

The TCR comes from a human donor in good health (CMV status not recorded). Some clones in this sample may be carry-over from other donors' samples. The chain recombines TRBV5-1 with TRBJ2-7; 14 nucleotides match TRBD2. The sequenced sample was cultured PBMCs, obtained from culture after CMV antigen stimulation. This chain's CDR3 is CASSFGTSGRKDEQYF. DNA of the CDR3: TGCGCCAGCAGCTTCGGGACTAGCGGGAGAAAGGACGAGCAGTACTTC.